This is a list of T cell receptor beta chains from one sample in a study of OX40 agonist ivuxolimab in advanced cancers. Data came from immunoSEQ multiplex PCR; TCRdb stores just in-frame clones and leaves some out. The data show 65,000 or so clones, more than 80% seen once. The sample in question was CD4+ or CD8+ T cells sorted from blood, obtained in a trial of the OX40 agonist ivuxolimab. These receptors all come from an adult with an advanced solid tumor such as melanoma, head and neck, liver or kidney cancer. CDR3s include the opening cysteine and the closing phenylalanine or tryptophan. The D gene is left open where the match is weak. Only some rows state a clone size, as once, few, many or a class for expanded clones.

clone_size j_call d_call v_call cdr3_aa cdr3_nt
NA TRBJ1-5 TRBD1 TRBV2 CASSQGATNQPQHF TGTGCCAGCAGTCAGGGGGCGACCAATCAGCCCCAGCATTTT
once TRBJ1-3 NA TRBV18 CASSLTGTPGNTIYF TGTGCCAGCTCACTAACCGGGACACCTGGAAACACCATATATTTT
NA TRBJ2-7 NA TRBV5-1 CASSLGQSTYEQYF TGCGCCAGCAGCTTGGGACAGAGTACCTACGAGCAGTACTTC
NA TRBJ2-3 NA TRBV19 CASTSPGSTDTQYF TGTGCCAGTACGTCGCCAGGTAGCACAGATACGCAGTATTTT
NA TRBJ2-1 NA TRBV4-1 CASSQDRRLATYNEQFF TGCGCCAGCAGCCAAGATCGGCGACTGGCGACCTACAATGAGCAGTTCTTC
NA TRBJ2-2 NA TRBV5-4 CASVRDLNTGELFF TGTGCCAGCGTTAGGGACCTAAACACCGGGGAGCTGTTTTTT
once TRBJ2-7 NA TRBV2 CASSEQREQYF TGTGCCAGCAGTGAACAGCGCGAGCAGTACTTC
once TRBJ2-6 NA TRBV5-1 CASSPLTSGANVLTF TGCGCCAGCAGCCCGTTGACCTCTGGGGCCAACGTCCTGACTTTC
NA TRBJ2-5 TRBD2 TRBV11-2 CASSLVPGGPGKTQYF TGTGCCAGCAGCTTAGTGCCGGGGGGGCCCGGGAAGACCCAGTACTTC
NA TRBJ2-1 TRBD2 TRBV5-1 CASSPGLAGYNEQFF TGCGCCAGCAGCCCTGGACTAGCGGGGTACAATGAGCAGTTCTTC
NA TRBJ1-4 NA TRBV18 CASSPRMAGATNEKLFF TGTGCCAGCTCACCCCGGATGGCGGGGGCCACCAATGAAAAACTGTTTTTT
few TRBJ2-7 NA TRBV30 CAWSSGDTLPNQYF TGTGCCTGGAGTTCGGGGGACACTCTGCCGAACCAGTACTTC
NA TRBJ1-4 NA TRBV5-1 CASSLWGGSNEKLFF TGCGCCAGCAGCTTGTGGGGGGGATCTAATGAAAAACTGTTTTTT
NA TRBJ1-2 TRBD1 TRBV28 CASSPPGDRAYGYTF TGTGCCAGCAGTCCTCCTGGGGACAGGGCCTATGGCTACACCTTC
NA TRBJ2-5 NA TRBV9 CASSVGEEQTQYF TGTGCCAGCAGCGTAGGGGAGGAACAGACCCAGTACTTC
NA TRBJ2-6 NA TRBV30 CAWSTGRFILAGANVLTF TGTGCCTGGAGTACAGGGAGGTTTATTTTGGCTGGGGCCAACGTCCTGACTTTC
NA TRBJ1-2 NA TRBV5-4 CASSLGTDNYGYTF TGTGCCAGCAGCCTCGGGACCGACAACTATGGCTACACCTTC
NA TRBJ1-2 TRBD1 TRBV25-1 CASRGPGQGRKVDGYTF TGTGCCAGCAGGGGACCGGGACAGGGAAGAAAAGTTGATGGCTACACCTTC
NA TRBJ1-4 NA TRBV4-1 CASSQETATNEKLFF TGCGCCAGCAGCCAAGAGACGGCAACTAATGAAAAACTGTTTTTT
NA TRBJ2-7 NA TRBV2 CASRVGLEYEQYF TGTGCCAGCAGGGTGGGACTGGAGTACGAGCAGTACTTC
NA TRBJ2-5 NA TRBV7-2 CASSLAVRGGETQYF TGTGCCAGCAGCTTAGCCGTCAGGGGCGGAGAGACCCAGTACTTC
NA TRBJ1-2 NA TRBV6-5 CASSYSPRGGYTF TGTGCCAGCAGTTACTCCCCCCGGGGAGGCTACACCTTC
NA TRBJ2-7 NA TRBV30 CAWRRSYEQYF TGTGCCTGGAGGAGGTCCTACGAGCAGTACTTC
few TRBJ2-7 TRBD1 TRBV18 CASSRQGADYEQYF TGTGCCAGCTCACGGCAGGGGGCCGACTACGAGCAGTACTTC
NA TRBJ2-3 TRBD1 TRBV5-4 CASSLDRGFTDTQYF TGTGCCAGCAGCTTGGACAGGGGGTTCACAGATACGCAGTATTTT
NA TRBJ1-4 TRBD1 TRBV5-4 CASSHWGTGDEKLFF TGTGCCAGCAGCCATTGGGGGACAGGAGATGAAAAACTGTTTTTT
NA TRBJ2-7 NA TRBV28 CASTQQGRWYEQYF TGTGCCAGCACCCAACAGGGGAGGTGGTACGAGCAGTACTTC
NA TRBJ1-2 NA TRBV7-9 CASSPPGYGYTF TGTGCCAGCAGCCCACCAGGGTATGGCTACACCTTC
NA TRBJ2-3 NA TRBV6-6 CASTLGAVGLTDTQYF TGTGCCAGCACTCTCGGAGCGGTGGGGCTCACAGATACGCAGTATTTT
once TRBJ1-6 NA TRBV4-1 CASSQDMSSYNSPLHF TGCGCCAGCAGCCAAGATATGAGCTCCTATAATTCACCCCTCCACTTT
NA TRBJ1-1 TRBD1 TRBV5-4 CASSQVKGADTEAFF TGTGCCAGCAGTCAAGTAAAGGGGGCGGACACTGAAGCTTTCTTT
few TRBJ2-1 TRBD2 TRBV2 CASSEATASGGHEQFF TGTGCCAGCAGTGAAGCGACGGCTAGCGGGGGCCATGAGCAGTTCTTC
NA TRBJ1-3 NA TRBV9 CASNRASGNTIYF TGTGCCAGTAACAGGGCATCTGGAAACACCATATATTTT
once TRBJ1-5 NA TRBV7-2 CASSLGYSNQPQHF TGTGCCAGCAGCTTGGGGTATAGCAATCAGCCCCAGCATTTT
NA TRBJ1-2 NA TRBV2 CASIGQRNNYGYTF TGTGCCAGCATCGGGCAGCGAAATAACTATGGCTACACCTTC
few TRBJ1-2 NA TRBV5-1 CASSLEAANYGYTF TGCGCCAGCAGCTTGGAGGCCGCTAACTATGGCTACACCTTC
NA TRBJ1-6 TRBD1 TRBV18 CASSSQDRVNHSPLHF TGTGCCAGCTCATCACAGGACAGGGTAAATCATTCACCCCTCCACTTT
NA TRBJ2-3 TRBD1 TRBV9 CASSVGTGAFTDTQYF TGTGCCAGCAGCGTAGGGACAGGCGCCTTCACAGATACGCAGTATTTT
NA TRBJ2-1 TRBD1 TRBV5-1 CASSMGQGYNEQFF TGCGCCAGCAGCATGGGACAGGGTTACAATGAGCAGTTCTTC
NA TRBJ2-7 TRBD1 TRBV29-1 CSVEEVQGAMYEQYF TGCAGCGTTGAAGAGGTACAGGGGGCAATGTACGAGCAGTACTTC